The rows below give T cell receptor beta chains drawn from one sample of a study of shared clonotypes between healthy human individuals. Profiled with immunoSEQ multiplex PCR; TCRdb holds only in-frame clones, not every one. The sample gives around 1.6 million clones, approximately 98% of which show up once; around 0.45% is in the top ten. Sequenced: naive CD4+ T cells sorted from blood. These receptor sequences come from a young man in good health. CDR3s include the opening cysteine and the closing phenylalanine or tryptophan. The order of the fields is clone size, J gene, V gene, D gene, CDR3 protein, CDR3 DNA. A D gene is named only where the DNA matches it firmly. Expanded clones are given a class, and other clones once, few, many or no size at all.

- TRBJ2-2 TRBV29-1 TRBD1 CSVRTGTGGQGGELFF TGCAGCGTGAGAACCGGGACAGGGGGCCAAGGCGGGGAGCTGTTTTTT
- TRBJ2-5 TRBV29-1 TRBD1 CSVGTGQETQYF TGCAGCGTGGGGACAGGTCAAGAGACCCAGTACTTC
- TRBJ2-1 TRBV5-1 - CASNLIPPGPGSSYNEQFF TGCGCCAGCAACCTAATACCCCCGGGACCAGGGAGCTCCTACAATGAGCAGTTCTTC
- TRBJ2-3 TRBV9 - CASSARTDTQYF TGTGCCAGCAGCGCCCGCACAGATACGCAGTATTTT
- TRBJ1-1 TRBV18 - CASSLSLENTEAFF TGTGCCAGCTCTTTATCGTTAGAGAACACTGAAGCTTTCTTT
- TRBJ2-1 TRBV18 - CASSPYLAPYNEQFF TGTGCCAGCTCACCCTACCTAGCTCCCTACAATGAGCAGTTCTTC
- TRBJ2-1 TRBV5-1 - CASSVIQGAGEQFF TGCGCCAGCAGCGTCATACAGGGAGCGGGTGAGCAGTTCTTC
once TRBJ2-7 TRBV18 - CASSVGLTTYEQYF TGTGCCAGCTCGGTGGGACTGACGACCTACGAGCAGTACTTC
- TRBJ2-1 TRBV10-3 TRBD2 CAIRESGTRGHEQFF TGTGCCATCAGGGAATCCGGGACTAGAGGACATGAGCAGTTCTTC
- TRBJ2-1 TRBV9 - CASSVGPLGGAMNEQFF TGTGCCAGCAGCGTAGGCCCTTTAGGGGGAGCTATGAATGAGCAGTTCTTC
- TRBJ2-2 TRBV19 TRBD2 CASSSAGDTGELFF TGTGCCAGTAGTTCAGCGGGAGACACCGGGGAGCTGTTTTTT
- TRBJ2-4 TRBV6-6 TRBD2 CASSYSSGRAGIQYF TGTGCCAGCAGTTACTCGAGCGGGAGGGCCGGCATTCAGTACTTC
- TRBJ2-7 TRBV27 - CASSWGEYYEQYF TGTGCCAGCAGTTGGGGGGAGTACTACGAGCAGTACTTC
- TRBJ2-6 TRBV14 - CASSLIGVMGFSSGANVLTF TGTGCCAGCAGCCTCATTGGGGTGATGGGTTTTAGCTCTGGGGCCAACGTCCTGACTTTC
once TRBJ2-4 TRBV11-2 TRBD1 CASNYRGQENIQYF TGTGCCAGCAACTACAGGGGGCAAGAAAACATTCAGTACTTC
- TRBJ2-5 TRBV7-2 - CASSLGGGSGIEYF TGTGCCAGCAGCTTAGGTGGGGGGTCCGGGATCGAGTACTTC
- TRBJ2-7 TRBV28 TRBD1 CASSLQGAPSEQYF TGTGCCAGCAGTTTACAGGGGGCGCCGTCCGAGCAGTACTTC
- TRBJ2-2 TRBV18 - CASSGQGAGELFF TGTGCCAGCTCAGGCCAGGGCGCCGGGGAGCTGTTTTTT
- TRBJ1-5 TRBV6-6 - CADPPPHNYSNQPQHF TGTGCCGATCCCCCCCCACACAATTATAGCAATCAGCCCCAGCATTTT
- TRBJ2-3 TRBV5-1 - CASGIQGTDTQYF TGCGCCAGCGGCATACAGGGCACAGATACGCAGTATTTT
- TRBJ2-7 TRBV21-1 - CASTGTTSCEQYF TGTGCCAGCACGGGGACTACCTCATGCGAGCAGTACTTC
- TRBJ2-1 TRBV7-3 TRBD2 CASSVIAGANYNEQFF TGTGCCAGCAGCGTCATAGCGGGAGCGAACTACAATGAGCAGTTCTTC
- TRBJ1-1 TRBV11-1 - CASSAGRGMNTEAFF TGTGCCAGCAGCGCCGGACGGGGAATGAACACTGAAGCTTTCTTT
- TRBJ1-3 TRBV9 - CASSVVAGVSGNTIYF TGTGCCAGCAGCGTAGTGGCAGGCGTCTCTGGAAACACCATATATTTT
- TRBJ2-7 TRBV12-1 - CASSSPVRLAGLSYEQYF TGTGCCAGCAGCTCACCAGTCAGACTAGCGGGCCTATCCTACGAGCAGTACTTC
- TRBJ1-5 TRBV27 - CASSWGGNQPQHF TGTGCCAGCAGTTGGGGGGGCAATCAGCCCCAGCATTTT
once TRBJ2-3 TRBV10-1 - CASSVSADTQYF TGCGCCAGCAGTGTTTCCGCGGATACGCAGTATTTT
- TRBJ1-1 TRBV11-3 - CASSPTFNTEAFF TGTGCCAGCAGCCCGACATTCAACACTGAAGCTTTCTTT
once TRBJ2-7 TRBV9 - CASSTSRAVGGEKTEVLYEQYF TGTGCCAGCAGCACGAGCCGAGCTGTGGGGGGCGAGAAGACAGAGGTATTATACGAGCAGTACTTC
- TRBJ2-7 TRBV11-2 - CASDPGGLTYEQYF TGTGCCAGTGACCCGGGGGGCTTGACCTACGAGCAGTACTTC
- TRBJ2-7 TRBV5-1 - CASSLGHRQVTYEQYF TGCGCCAGCAGCTTGGGACACCGACAAGTAACCTACGAGCAGTACTTC
once TRBJ2-3 TRBV5-1 - CASSLGSAPDTQYF TGCGCCAGCAGCTTGGGGTCGGCCCCAGATACGCAGTATTTT
- TRBJ2-3 TRBV18 - CASSPRNTGPTDTQYF TGTGCCAGCTCACCAAGGAACACGGGGCCCACAGATACGCAGTATTTT
- TRBJ1-4 TRBV12-1 - CASTQAGAREKLFF TGTGCCAGCACCCAGGCGGGGGCGAGGGAAAAACTGTTTTTT
- TRBJ2-1 TRBV9 TRBD2 CASSPLAGGNEQFF TGTGCCAGCAGCCCCCTAGCGGGAGGCAATGAGCAGTTCTTC
- TRBJ2-5 TRBV9 - CASNRGSGRETQYF TGTGCCAGCAACAGAGGCAGTGGAAGGGAGACCCAGTACTTC